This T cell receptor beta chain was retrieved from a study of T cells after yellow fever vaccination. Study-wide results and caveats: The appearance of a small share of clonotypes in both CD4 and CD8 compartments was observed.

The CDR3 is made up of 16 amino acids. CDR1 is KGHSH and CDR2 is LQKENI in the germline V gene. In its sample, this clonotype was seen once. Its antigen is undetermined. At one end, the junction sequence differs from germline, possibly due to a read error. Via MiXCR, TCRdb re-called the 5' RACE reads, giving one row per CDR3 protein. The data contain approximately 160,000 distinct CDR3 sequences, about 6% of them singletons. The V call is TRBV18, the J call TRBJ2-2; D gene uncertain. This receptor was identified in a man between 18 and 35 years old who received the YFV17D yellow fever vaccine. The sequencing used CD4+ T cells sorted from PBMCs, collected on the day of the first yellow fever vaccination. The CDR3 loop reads CASSENRALNTVELFF. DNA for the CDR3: TGTGCCAGCTCAGAGAATCGGGCCCTGAACACCGTGGAGCTGTTTTTT.